Below are 20 T cell receptor beta chains sequenced from a single sample in a study of OX40 agonist ivuxolimab in advanced cancers. Assay used: immunoSEQ multiplex PCR; TCRdb lists only in-frame clones, some missing. This sample has around 75,000 clones, with under 90% found just once. This material consisted of CD4+ or CD8+ T cells sorted from blood, taken in a trial of the OX40 agonist ivuxolimab. The source is an adult with an advanced solid tumor such as melanoma, head and neck, liver or kidney cancer.

The chain has TRBV13 and TRBJ2-5; D is undetermined. V shed 6 bases and J shed 7 bases, with 15 bases lying between them. Germline values: CDR1 PRHDT, CDR2 FYEKMQ (reference sequence). The CDR3 spans 13 residues. The CDR3 nucleotides read TGTGCCAGCAGTGAAGCCGACCTAGGGACCCAGTACTTC. Its protein is CASSEADLGTQYF.

V gene TRBV6-5 combines with J gene TRBJ2-7; the D gene is possibly TRBD2 (6 bases). Germline V gene data show CDR1 as MNHEY and CDR2 as SVGAGI. The germline V and J ends were trimmed by 10 bases and 1 base, with 20 bases remaining between them. CDR3 length equals 15 residues. CDR3 DNA sequence: TGTGCCACCCTCCGTGGGGACTCGAGGTCCTACGAGCAGTACTTC. Its translation is CATLRGDSRSYEQYF.

The DNA for the CDR3 is TGTGCCAGCACCCCGGACCAAACCTACAATGAGCAGTTCTTC. Translated: CASTPDQTYNEQFF. J is TRBJ2-1 and V is TRBV6-5; D unresolved. The germline V gene encodes CDR1 MNHEY and CDR2 SVGAGI. Trimming removed 7 bases from V and 2 bases from J, with 12 bases in between. This CDR3 has 14 amino acids.

V and J are TRBV12-5 and TRBJ2-3; the match to TRBD2 covers 8 bases. CDR3 length equals 17 residues. Germline CDR1 LGHNT, CDR2 FRNRAP. The trim removed 2 bases at V and 8 bases at J, leaving 15 bases unmatched. The CDR3 coding sequence is TGTGCTAGTGGTTTGTTGTTAGCGGGGCCTTTTAGCGGTACGCAGTATTTT. Residues: CASGLLLAGPFSGTQYF.

This chain connects TRBV18 to TRBJ1-3, with 8 nucleotides matching TRBD1. This CDR3 is built from 17 residues. The V gene end was trimmed by 6 bases and the J gene end by 0 bases; junction bases not matched to a gene: 10. Germline CDR1 is KGHSH and CDR2 is LQKENI. The CDR3 nucleotides are TGTGCCAGCTCGCCGACAGGGGCCATCCGCTCTGGAAACACCATATATTTT. Protein: CASSPTGAIRSGNTIYF.

V gene TRBV7-9 combines with J gene TRBJ1-1; TRBD1 is a possible D gene (5 bases). The CDR3 loop spans 13 amino acids. The germline V gene encodes CDR1 SEHNR and CDR2 FQNEAQ (reference sequence). Trimming stripped 5 bases from V and 8 bases from J, with 15 bases between. CDR3 sequence reads: CASSQSRAGEAFF. The CDR3 nucleotides read TGTGCCAGCAGCCAATCCAGGGCGGGGGAAGCTTTCTTT.

As concerns this clone: Other nucleotide sequences from this sample produce the same CDR3. The chain is built from TRBV28 and TRBJ1-5; unclear D gene. From germline, CDR1 is MDHEN and CDR2 SYDVKM. V was cut by 3 bases and J by 7 bases, with 7 bases left in between. The CDR3 length is 12 residues. CDR3 region: CASSLAGQPQHF. CDR3 nucleotides: TGTGCCAGCAGTTTGGCTGGGCAGCCCCAGCATTTT.

The chain links TRBV18 to TRBJ2-4; D possibly corresponds to TRBD1 (6 bases). The CDR3 length is 16 residues. V was trimmed by 1 base and J by 4 bases, leaving 14 bases between them. The germline gives CDR1 KGHSH, CDR2 LQKENI. The CDR3 DNA follows: TGTGCCAGCTCACCACAGGGGGTATCATCGAAAAACATTCAGTACTTC. As protein: CASSPQGVSSKNIQYF.

The chain couples TRBV6-4 to TRBJ1-2; TRBD1 matches at 7 bases. Trimming took 3 bases from V and 8 from J; bases not matched to a gene: 6. This CDR3 is built from 13 residues. Germline values: CDR1 MRHNA, CDR2 SNTAGT. In DNA, the CDR3 is TGTGCCAGCAGTGAACAGGGGATGAGAGGCTACACCTTC. As protein: CASSEQGMRGYTF.

The V gene is TRBV2, the J gene TRBJ2-3, with a weak D call TRBD2 (5 bases). Germline lookup yields CDR1 SNHLY and CDR2 FYNNEI. The ends were cut back, 5 bases at V and 4 bases at J, with 7 bases in the middle. This CDR3 is built from 12 residues. CDR3 DNA: TGTGCCAGCAGTCGGACTGCAGATACGCAGTATTTT. Protein product: CASSRTADTQYF.

The genes are TRBV29-1 and TRBJ1-1; D gene unclear. This CDR3 spans 14 amino acids. The germline V gene has CDR1 SQVTM and CDR2 ANQGSEA. Trimming took off 7 bases at V and 0 bases at J, with 15 bases between the two ends. In DNA form, the CDR3 reads TGCAGCGCGGCCCCCGTTGTTCTGAACACTGAAGCTTTCTTT. Translating gives CSAAPVVLNTEAFF.

The chain joins TRBV11-2 to TRBJ2-6; 9 nucleotides match TRBD1. The V gene end was trimmed by 7 bases and the J gene end by 3 bases; junction bases not matched to a gene: 7. CDR1 and CDR2 (germline): SGHAT, FQNNGV. The CDR3 length is 16 residues. The CDR3 here is CASTTGTGRGANVLTF. CDR3 DNA sequence: TGTGCCAGCACCACGGGGACAGGGCGTGGGGCCAACGTCCTGACTTTC.

The J gene is TRBJ2-3, the V gene TRBV5-4, with TRBD1 as a possible D gene (5 bases). Germline CDR1 SGHNT, CDR2 YYREEE (reference sequence). CDR3 length equals 16 residues. Trimming took off 0 bases at V and 5 bases at J, with 16 bases between the two ends. CDR3 in amino acids: CASSLDRPGLGDTQYF. CDR3 nucleotide sequence: TGTGCCAGCAGCTTGGACAGGCCTGGGTTGGGAGATACGCAGTATTTT.

The chain couples TRBV28 to TRBJ2-7; 7 bases map to TRBD2. J lost 7 bases, V lost 4 bases, and 7 bases had no gene match. The CDR3 covers 13 residues. Germline CDR1 and CDR2: MDHEN and SYDVKM. CDR3 nucleotide sequence: TGTGCCAGCAGTTCGGGGGTCGGGAGGGAGCAGTACTTC. This translates into CASSSGVGREQYF.

The V call is TRBV6-5, the J call TRBJ2-1; 10 positions match TRBD2. V lost 10 bases and J lost 6; bases outside the gene matches: 12. Germline-derived CDR1 and CDR2 are MNHEY and SVGAGI. The CDR3 has 15 amino acids. CDR3 sequence: CATRFIAGGANEQFF. CDR3 nucleotide sequence: TGTGCCACCAGGTTCATAGCGGGAGGAGCCAATGAGCAGTTCTTC.

This sequence joins TRBV27 and TRBJ1-2; 9 bases map to TRBD1. This CDR3 comprises 15 residues. Germline V gene lookup returns CDR1 MNHEY and CDR2 SMNVEV (reference sequence). V shed 2 bases and J 6 bases; nucleotides not matched to a gene: 7. This CDR3 reads CASSLEGDRVNGYTF. The CDR3 nucleotides read TGTGCCAGCAGTTTAGAGGGGGACAGGGTGAATGGCTACACCTTC.

The DNA for the CDR3 is TGTGCCAGTAAAGCGGGACAGTTAAGGGACACTGAAGCTTTCTTT. It specifies CASKAGQLRDTEAFF. The rearrangement joins TRBV6-1 to TRBJ1-1, with TRBD1 matching over 7 bases. Losses at the gene ends were 9 bases for V and 3 bases for J; bases not matched to a gene: 13. The CDR3 sequence is 15 residues long. The V gene's germline CDR1 is MNHNS and CDR2 SASEGT.

This clone was seen a few times. The chain employs TRBV28 and TRBJ2-3; 9 bases align to TRBD1. J lost 6 bases, V lost 2 bases, and 9 bases had no gene match. CDR3 length: 16 residues. Germline CDR1 MDHEN, CDR2 SYDVKM. Here the CDR3 DNA reads TGTGCCAGCAGTTTAGTTCCGGGACAGGGCGCGGATACGCAGTATTTT. Amino acid sequence: CASSLVPGQGADTQYF.

V usage is TRBV5-5 and J usage is TRBJ2-1; 11 nucleotides match TRBD2. J gave up 2 bases and V 2 bases, and 0 bases lay outside the gene matches. This CDR3 spans 15 amino acids. Germline V gene lookup returns CDR1 SGHKS and CDR2 YYEKEE (reference sequence). The DNA for the CDR3 is TGTGCCAGCAGCTTTAGCGGGGGGGCCTACAATGAGCAGTTCTTC. Its translation is CASSFSGGAYNEQFF.

The chain combines TRBV11-3 with TRBJ2-5; TRBD2 aligns across 8 bases. This CDR3 has 15 residues. Germline-derived CDR1 and CDR2 are SGHNT and YENEEA. V lost 5 bases, J lost 2 bases, and 7 bases stayed unmatched. CDR3 residues: CASSAGGGSQETQYF. In DNA form, the CDR3 reads TGTGCCAGCAGCGCCGGGGGGGGGTCGCAAGAGACCCAGTACTTC.